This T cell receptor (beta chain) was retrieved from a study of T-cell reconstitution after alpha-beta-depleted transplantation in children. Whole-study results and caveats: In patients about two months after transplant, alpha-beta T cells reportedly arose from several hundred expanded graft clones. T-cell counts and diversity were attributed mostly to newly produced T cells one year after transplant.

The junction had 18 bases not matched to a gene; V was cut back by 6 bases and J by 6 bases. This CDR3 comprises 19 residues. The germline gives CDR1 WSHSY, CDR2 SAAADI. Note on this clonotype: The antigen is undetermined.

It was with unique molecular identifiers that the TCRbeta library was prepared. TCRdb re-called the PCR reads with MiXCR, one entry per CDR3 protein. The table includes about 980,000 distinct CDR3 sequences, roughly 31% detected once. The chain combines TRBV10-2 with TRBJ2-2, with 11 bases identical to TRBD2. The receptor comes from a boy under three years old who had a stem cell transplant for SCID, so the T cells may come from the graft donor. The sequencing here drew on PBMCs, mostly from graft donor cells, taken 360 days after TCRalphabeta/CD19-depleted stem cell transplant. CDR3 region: CASRSSRASGGYSSGELFF. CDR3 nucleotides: TGCGCCAGCAGATCCTCCCGGGCTAGCGGGGGGTATTCGTCCGGGGAGCTGTTTTTT.